These 29 T cell receptor beta chains were all obtained from the same sample, sequenced in a study of identifying expanded T cells in peripheral blood (dated by TCRdb to between 2018 and 2020). Receptor libraries were prepared by the immunoSEQ multiplex PCR assay. Held by TCRdb, this immuneACCESS table contains in-frame sequences only and omits some clones. Under half of the omission traces to an unresolved V gene where checked; the cause of the rest is unknown. The sample includes roughly 100,000 clones, with almost 90% observed a single time. The top ten constitute around 4.3% of the sample. The source material was blood. The receptors stem from a person aged 18 to 75 in good health.

This sequence joins TRBV27 and TRBJ2-7; no firm D call. The CDR3 has 15 amino acids. Trimming took off 0 bases at V and 3 bases at J, with 12 bases between the two ends. Germline loops: CDR1 MNHEY, CDR2 SMNVEV (reference sequence). The CDR3 DNA sequence: TGTGCCAGCAGTTTATCGTGGGCGGAGAACTACGAGCAGTACTTC. Its protein product is CASSLSWAENYEQYF.

The chain employs TRBV6-5 and TRBJ2-5; TRBD1 is a possible D gene (6 bases). The V end was cut by 7 bases, the J end by 4 bases, with 10 bases between. This CDR3 has 12 residues. The germline gives CDR1 MNHEY, CDR2 SVGAGI. The CDR3 reads CASNNRAETQYF. CDR3 in DNA: TGTGCCAGCAATAACAGGGCAGAGACCCAGTACTTC.

The gene calls are TRBV3-1 (or the pseudogene TRBV3-2) and TRBJ2-5; unclear D gene. This CDR3 is 9 amino acids long. Germline V CDR1 and CDR2: LGHDT, YNNKEL (reference sequence). Trimming shortened V by 10 bases and J by 4 bases, and 4 bases separated the two germline ends. The CDR3 nucleotides are TGTGCCACCGGAGAGACCCAGTACTTC. Translated: CATGETQYF.

The chain carries TRBV15 and TRBJ1-5; D unresolved. The CDR3 has 18 residues. Germline assignment: CDR1 LNHNV and CDR2 YYDKDF (reference sequence). V was cut by 3 bases and J by 0 bases, with 18 bases left in between. The DNA for the CDR3 is TGTGCCACCAGCAGGGCTTTGGATAGGGATTATAGCAATCAGCCCCAGCATTTT. This sequence encodes CATSRALDRDYSNQPQHF.

Only one count was recorded for this clone. The chain employs TRBV2 and TRBJ2-1, with 10 positions matching TRBD2. J gave up 3 bases and V 6 bases, and 5 bases lay outside the gene matches. Per germline, CDR1 SNHLY and CDR2 FYNNEI. This CDR3 has 15 residues. CDR3 amino acids: CASRTGTSDYNEQFF. The CDR3 DNA is TGTGCCAGCAGGACCGGGACTAGCGACTACAATGAGCAGTTCTTC.

The J gene is TRBJ1-4, the V gene TRBV15, with D maybe TRBD1 (5 bases). V was clipped by 0 bases and J by 7 bases, with 15 bases between them. Per germline, CDR1 LNHNV and CDR2 YYDKDF (reference sequence). The CDR3 is 16 amino acids. DNA of the CDR3: TGTGCCACCAGCAGAGATTCATCAGAAAGGGGTGAAAAACTGTTTTTT. This translates into CATSRDSSERGEKLFF. The full variable domain, with the rest looked up from reference TRBV15 and TRBJ1-4, is DAMVIQNPRYQVTQFGKPVTLSCSQTLNHNVMYWYQQKSSQAPKLLFHYYDKDFNNEADTPDNFQSRRPNTSFCFLDIRSPGLGDTAMYLCATSRDSSERGEKLFFGSGTQLSVL.

The genes are TRBV5-1 and TRBJ2-7; tentatively, D is TRBD1 or TRBD2 (5 bases each). In germline, CDR1 is SGHRS, CDR2 YFSETQ. V lost 2 bases, J lost 1 base, and 10 bases lay in between. The CDR3 covers 14 residues. Here the CDR3 reads CASSFGDASYEQYF. In nucleotides, the CDR3 is TGCGCCAGCAGCTTTGGGGACGCATCCTACGAGCAGTACTTC.

The chain is built from TRBV9 and TRBJ2-5; 7 positions match TRBD1. The CDR3 length is 15 residues. Germline lookup yields CDR1 SGDLS and CDR2 YYNGEE. J was trimmed by 5 bases and V by 2 bases; bases with no gene match: 9. This CDR3 is CASSVAPGQRETQYF. CDR3 bases: TGTGCCAGCAGCGTGGCTCCGGGACAGCGGGAGACCCAGTACTTC. Full variable domain (missing parts from reference TRBV9 and TRBJ2-5): DSGVTQTPKHLITATGQRVTLRCSPRSGDLSVYWYQQSLDQGLQFLIQYYNGEERAKGNILERFSAQQFPDLHSELNLSSLELGDSALYFCASSVAPGQRETQYFGPGTRLLVL.

The J gene is TRBJ1-5, the V gene TRBV19; 7 nucleotides agree with TRBD1. This CDR3 contains 13 residues. V was pared by 5 bases and J by 4 bases, with 2 bases of the junction left unmatched. Germline lookup yields CDR1 LNHDA and CDR2 SQIVND (reference sequence). The CDR3 coding sequence is TGTGCCAGTAGTGAACAGGGGAATCAGCCCCAGCATTTT. Amino acids: CASSEQGNQPQHF.

The rearrangement links TRBV2 to TRBJ2-5, with TRBD1 matching 7 bases. The CDR3 covers 12 residues. The V and J ends lost 9 bases and 5 bases, in that order; junction bases with no gene match: 6. In germline, CDR1 is SNHLY, CDR2 FYNNEI. The CDR3 nucleotides are TGTGCCAGTTCAGGGGGATCGGAGACCCAGTACTTC. Protein sequence: CASSGGSETQYF.

The rearrangement joins TRBV2 to TRBJ2-5, with 9 positions matching TRBD1. This CDR3 has 13 amino acids. In germline, CDR1 is SNHLY, CDR2 FYNNEI. Trimming cost V 8 bases and J 3 bases; bases outside gene matches: 4. The CDR3 region is CASQDRGKETQYF. CDR3 DNA sequence: TGTGCCAGCCAGGACAGGGGTAAAGAGACCCAGTACTTC.

The CDR3 DNA reads as TGTGCCAGCAGTTACGGGGGGCGGTCCTACGAGCAGTACTTC. Protein: CASSYGGRSYEQYF. The V and J genes are TRBV27 and TRBJ2-7; maybe TRBD2 (7 bases). There are 14 residues in the CDR3. Germline CDR1 reads MNHEY; CDR2 reads SMNVEV (reference sequence). V lost 4 bases to trimming and J lost 1 base, with 11 bases between them.

V and J are TRBV6-6 and TRBJ2-5; D unresolved. V lost 5 bases to trimming and J lost 2 bases, with 6 bases between them. The CDR3 sequence is 12 residues long. Germline CDR1 MNHNY, CDR2 SVGAGI (reference sequence). In DNA, the CDR3 is TGTGCCAGCAGTACCGGGCAAGAGACCCAGTACTTC. Protein sequence: CASSTGQETQYF.

V and J are TRBV10-3 and TRBJ2-1, with D possibly being TRBD2 (6 bases). In germline, CDR1 is ENHRY, CDR2 SYGVKD. This CDR3 spans 11 amino acids. V gave up 6 bases and J gave up 10 bases, with 10 bases separating them. CDR3 sequence reads: CAIRGGNEQFF. CDR3 coding DNA: TGTGCCATCAGGGGCGGGAACGAGCAGTTCTTC.

The chain recombines TRBV2 with TRBJ2-5; D ambiguous. Deletions cut 4 bases from V and 3 bases from J, with 6 bases between. Germline-derived CDR1 and CDR2 are SNHLY and FYNNEI. The CDR3 contains 12 residues. This chain's CDR3 is CASSVGEETQYF. The CDR3 DNA sequence: TGTGCCAGCAGTGTTGGCGAAGAGACCCAGTACTTC.

The CDR3: CASSLGSGKGYEQYF. As DNA, the CDR3 is TGTGCCAGCAGCTTAGGTAGCGGGAAAGGATACGAGCAGTACTTC. The chain is built from TRBV7-3 and TRBJ2-7; 8 bases agree with TRBD2. The V and J ends lost 2 bases and 4 bases, in that order; junction bases with no gene match: 7. CDR1 SGHTA and CDR2 FQGTGA come from the germline V gene. The CDR3 has 15 residues.

The CDR3 protein is CASSQDEDSGANVLTF. The CDR3 DNA follows: TGTGCCAGCAGCCAAGATGAGGACTCTGGGGCCAACGTCCTGACTTTC. The V gene is TRBV4-2, the J gene TRBJ2-6; D is unclear. The V gene lost 0 bases and the J gene lost 0 bases, with 6 bases spanning the gap. Germline V gene data show CDR1 as LGHNA and CDR2 as YNFKEQ. CDR3 length: 16 residues.

This clone was picked up a small number of times. The chain joins TRBV5-1 to TRBJ1-2; D might be TRBD1 (5 bases). There are 16 residues in the CDR3. Trimming left V 5 bases short and J 1 base short, with 18 bases between. The germline V gene encodes CDR1 SGHRS and CDR2 YFSETQ. The CDR3 spells CASSSTGTTVNYGYTF. DNA of the CDR3: TGCGCCAGCAGTTCGACCGGGACGACAGTTAACTATGGCTACACCTTC. Looking up the rest from reference TRBV5-1 and TRBJ1-2 gives the full variable domain: KAGVTQTPRYLIKTRGQQVTLSCSPISGHRSVSWYQQTPGQGLQFLFEYFSETQRNKGNFPGRFSGRQFSNSRSEMNVSTLELGDSALYLCASSSTGTTVNYGYTFGSGTRLTVV.

The rearrangement links TRBV27 to TRBJ1-5; D gene ambiguous. V lost 5 bases, J lost 9 bases, and 11 bases lay in between. CDR3 length equals 12 residues. Germline V gives CDR1 MNHEY, CDR2 SMNVEV (reference sequence). The DNA of the CDR3 is TGTGCCAGCAGTGCTGTGGGTCGGCCCCAGCATTTT. Amino acids: CASSAVGRPQHF.

This chain connects TRBV11-1 to TRBJ2-7; 8 bases fit TRBD2. V lost 2 bases and J lost 5; bases outside the gene matches: 8. The CDR3 extends over 15 amino acids. Per germline, CDR1 SGHAT and CDR2 FQDESV (reference sequence). CDR3 in amino acids: CASSLPLAGIDEQYF. The CDR3 DNA reads as TGTGCCAGCAGCTTACCGCTAGCGGGTATCGACGAGCAGTACTTC.

The chain uses TRBV28 and TRBJ2-7, with TRBD1 matching 12 bases. CDR1 MDHEN and CDR2 SYDVKM come from the germline V gene. CDR3 length equals 15 residues. J was trimmed by 3 bases and V by 6 bases; bases with no gene match: 6. As DNA, the CDR3 is TGTGCCAGCAGGGACGGGACAGGGGGCTTCTACGAGCAGTACTTC. It codes for CASRDGTGGFYEQYF.

The rearrangement links TRBV7-6 to TRBJ2-1; 7 bases map to TRBD1. The germline V gene encodes CDR1 SGHVS and CDR2 FNYEAQ. The CDR3 runs to 15 residues. Trimming took 1 base from V and 5 from J; bases not matched to a gene: 5. CDR3 nucleotides: TGTGCCAGCAGCTTAGTGACAGGGACCCACAATGAGCAGTTCTTC. This sequence encodes CASSLVTGTHNEQFF.

This clone was seen only once. The chain carries TRBV7-3 and TRBJ2-3, with 8 bases identical to TRBD1. This CDR3 is 14 amino acids long. V was clipped by 4 bases and J by 3 bases; unmatched bases: 3. Germline V gene sequence: CDR1 SGHTA, CDR2 FQGTGA. The CDR3 nucleotides are TGTGCCAGCAGCTGGCAGGGGGCAACAGATACGCAGTATTTT. The encoded protein is CASSWQGATDTQYF.

The CDR3 bases are TGTGCCAGCAGCGACCGGCGGGAAGGAGAGACCCAGTACTTC. Translating it yields CASSDRREGETQYF. V gene TRBV11-3 combines with J gene TRBJ2-5; D might be TRBD2 (6 bases). The CDR3 is 14 residues long. Trimming pared 5 bases from V and 4 bases from J, leaving 14 bases between. The germline CDR1 and CDR2 sequences are SGHNT and YENEEA.

The sample holds a few counts of this clone. V usage is TRBV7-2 and J usage is TRBJ2-5; D perhaps matches TRBD2 (6 bases). The CDR3 runs 14 residues. Trimming stripped 3 bases from V and 1 base from J, with 9 bases between. The germline V gene has CDR1 SGHTA and CDR2 FQGNSA. CDR3 DNA sequence: TGTGCCAGCAGCTTGGCTAGCGCCCAAGAGACCCAGTACTTC. Protein product: CASSLASAQETQYF.

Only a few counts were recorded for this clone. The CDR3 DNA is TGTGCCAGCTCACCGGGACAGGGTACATTTAACTATGGCTACACCTTC. Protein: CASSPGQGTFNYGYTF. This rearrangement joins TRBV18 to TRBJ1-2, with 9 bases lining up with TRBD1. Germline trimming cut 3 bases from V and 1 base from J; bases unmatched to any gene: 6. There are 16 residues in the CDR3. The V gene's germline CDR1 is KGHSH and CDR2 LQKENI.

V usage is TRBV7-9 and J usage is TRBJ1-4; D might be TRBD1 (5 bases). The CDR3 covers 15 residues. Germline assignment: CDR1 SEHNR and CDR2 FQNEAQ (reference sequence). The V end was cut by 0 bases, the J end by 5 bases, with 10 bases between. This chain's CDR3 is CASSLATGDNEKLFF. In DNA, the CDR3 is TGTGCCAGCAGCTTAGCCACAGGAGACAATGAAAAACTGTTTTTT.

V and J are TRBV7-2 and TRBJ1-5; unclear D gene. V was clipped by 1 base and J by 6 bases, with 4 bases between them. This CDR3 spans 12 amino acids. The germline V gene has CDR1 SGHTA and CDR2 FQGNSA. The CDR3 DNA reads TGTGCCAGCAGCTTAGGATTTCAGCCCCAGCATTTT. It translates to CASSLGFQPQHF.

The chain employs TRBV5-4 and TRBJ1-5; no clear D. The CDR3 length is 19 residues. V dropped 4 bases and J dropped 0 bases, with 23 bases sitting between them. From germline, CDR1 is SGHNT and CDR2 YYREEE (reference sequence). The CDR3, as DNA: TGTGCCAGCAGCGCGCCTCCGACAAGGGAGGAATATAGCAATCAGCCCCAGCATTTT. Translated: CASSAPPTREEYSNQPQHF.